Reported below is one T cell receptor (beta chain). The antigen is undetermined. This sample was included in a study of CD8+CD57+ T cells in acquired aplastic anemia. The wider study: Isolated CD4+ and CD8+ cells, once sorted, yielded DNA averaging around 3.1 ug. Findings of the study overall: Patients and controls shared some 30 CD8+ CDR3 sequences, highly expressed in patients.

This CDR3 region has 18 residues. Germline assignment: CDR1 SGHAT and CDR2 FQNNGV. Trimming left V 1 base short and J 1 base short, with 17 bases between. An expansion of CD8+CD57+ cells by flow cytometry had been shown in patients chosen for sequencing. Researchers used genomic DNA as the template to profile TCR beta VDJ and CDR3. MiXCR was run by TCRdb on the reads, yielding one entry per CDR3 protein. The sample records around 190,000 distinct CDR3 sequences, less than 50% being singletons. The V call is TRBV11-2, the J call TRBJ2-1; D is perhaps TRBD2 (5 bases). Material: sorted CD4+, CD8+, or CD8+CD57+ T cells (not recorded which) from PBMCs. The TCR was taken from a human donor with aplastic anemia. The DNA for the CDR3 is TGTGCCAGCAGCTTAGGCGGGCCGGTTGTCGTATCCTACAATGAGCAGTTCTTC. Translated: CASSLGGPVVVSYNEQFF.